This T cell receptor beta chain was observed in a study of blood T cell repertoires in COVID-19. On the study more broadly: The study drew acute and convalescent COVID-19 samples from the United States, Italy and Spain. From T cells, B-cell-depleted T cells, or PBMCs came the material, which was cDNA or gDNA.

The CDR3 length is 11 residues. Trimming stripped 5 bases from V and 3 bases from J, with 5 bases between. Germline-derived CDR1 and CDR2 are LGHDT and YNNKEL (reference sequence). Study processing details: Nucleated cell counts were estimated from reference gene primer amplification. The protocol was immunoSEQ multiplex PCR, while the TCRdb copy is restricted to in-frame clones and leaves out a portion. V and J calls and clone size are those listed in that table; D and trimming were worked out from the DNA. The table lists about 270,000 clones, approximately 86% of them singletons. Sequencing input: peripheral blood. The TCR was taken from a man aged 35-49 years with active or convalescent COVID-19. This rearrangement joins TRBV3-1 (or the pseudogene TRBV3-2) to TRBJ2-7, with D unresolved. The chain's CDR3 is CASSSYYEQYF. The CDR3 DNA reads TGTGCCAGCAGCTCGTACTACGAGCAGTACTTC.